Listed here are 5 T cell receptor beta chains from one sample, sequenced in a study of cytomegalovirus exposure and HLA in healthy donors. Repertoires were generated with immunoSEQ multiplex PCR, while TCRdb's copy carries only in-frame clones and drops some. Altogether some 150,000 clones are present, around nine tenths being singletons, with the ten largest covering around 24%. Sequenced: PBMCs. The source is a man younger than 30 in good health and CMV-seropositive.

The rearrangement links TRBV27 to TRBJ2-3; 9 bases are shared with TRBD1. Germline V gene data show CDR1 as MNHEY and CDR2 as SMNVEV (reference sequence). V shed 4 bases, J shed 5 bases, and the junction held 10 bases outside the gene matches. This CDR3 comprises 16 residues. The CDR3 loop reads CASSSTGGFMIDTQYF. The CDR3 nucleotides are TGTGCCAGCAGTTCTACAGGGGGCTTTATGATAGATACGCAGTATTTT.

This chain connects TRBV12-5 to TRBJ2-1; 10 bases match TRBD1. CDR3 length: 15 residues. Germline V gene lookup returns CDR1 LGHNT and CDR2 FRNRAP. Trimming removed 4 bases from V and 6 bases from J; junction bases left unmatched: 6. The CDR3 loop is CASGSPDRGGNEQFF. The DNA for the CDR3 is TGTGCTAGTGGTTCCCCGGACAGGGGGGGCAATGAGCAGTTCTTC.

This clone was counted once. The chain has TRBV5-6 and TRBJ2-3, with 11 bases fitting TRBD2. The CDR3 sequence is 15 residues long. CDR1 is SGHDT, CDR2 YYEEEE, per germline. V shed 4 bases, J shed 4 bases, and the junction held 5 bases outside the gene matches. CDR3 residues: CASSAGLAEADTQYF. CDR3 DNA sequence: TGTGCCAGCAGCGCGGGACTAGCGGAGGCAGATACGCAGTATTTT.

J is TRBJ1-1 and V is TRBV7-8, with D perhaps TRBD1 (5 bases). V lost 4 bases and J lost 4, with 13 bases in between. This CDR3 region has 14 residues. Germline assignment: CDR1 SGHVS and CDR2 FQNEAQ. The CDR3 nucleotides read TGTGCCAGCAGCTCTACCAGGGTCGGCACTGAAGCTTTCTTT. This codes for CASSSTRVGTEAFF.

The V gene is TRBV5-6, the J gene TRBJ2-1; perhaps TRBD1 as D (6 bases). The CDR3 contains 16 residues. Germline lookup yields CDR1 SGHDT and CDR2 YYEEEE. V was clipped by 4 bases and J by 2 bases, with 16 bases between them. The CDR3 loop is CASSPWTDGTYNEQFF. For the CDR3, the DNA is TGTGCCAGCAGCCCTTGGACAGATGGGACCTACAATGAGCAGTTCTTC.